These 12 T cell receptor beta chains share one sample of origin, sequenced in a study of blood T cell repertoires in COVID-19. Some clones are missing from TCRdb's copy, which holds only in-frame ones; the method was immunoSEQ multiplex PCR. The table shows roughly 27,000 clones, with approximately 80% occurring only once. The specimen sequenced was peripheral blood. These receptors came from a woman aged 70-85 years with acute or convalescent COVID-19.

As regards this clone: Other nucleotide sequences in the sample specify the same CDR3. In nucleotides, the CDR3 is TGTGCCAGCAGTTACTTAGACAGGGGAGAGACCCAGTACTTC. Protein product: CASSYLDRGETQYF. The chain combines TRBV6-5 with TRBJ2-5; 8 positions match TRBD1. V dropped 1 base and J dropped 4; count of bases not matched to a gene: 2. This CDR3 region has 14 residues. Germline CDR1 MNHEY, CDR2 SVGAGI.

The rearrangement links TRBV4-3 to TRBJ1-2, with D uncertain. The CDR3 extends over 17 amino acids. Trimming cost V 0 bases and J 0 bases, with 14 bases left between them. Germline lookup yields CDR1 LGHNA and CDR2 YSLEER. The DNA of the CDR3 is TGCGCCAGCAGCCAAGAGGGCAGGCAACCCACTAACTATGGCTACACCTTC. It translates to CASSQEGRQPTNYGYTF.

V usage is TRBV14 and J usage is TRBJ2-1; 12 nucleotides align to TRBD2. The CDR3 is 16 amino acids. The junction had 7 bases not matched to a gene; V was cut back by 6 bases and J by 4 bases. Germline V gives CDR1 SGHDN, CDR2 FVKESK. Written as DNA, the CDR3 is TGTGCCAGCAGTAAACTAGCGGGAGGACGTTACAATGAGCAGTTCTTC. It encodes CASSKLAGGRYNEQFF.

The chain is built from TRBV29-1 and TRBJ2-7; possibly TRBD1 for D (5 bases). The CDR3 has 11 amino acids. V was cut by 5 bases and J by 11 bases, with 16 bases left in between. The V gene's germline CDR1 is SQVTM and CDR2 ANQGSEA. In DNA form, the CDR3 reads TGCAGCGTTAACTTACGTGAAGGGGAGTACTTC. Its translation is CSVNLREGEYF.

The gene calls are TRBV2 and TRBJ2-2; the D is unclear. This CDR3 has 17 residues. V lost 3 bases, J lost 1 base, and 15 bases lay in between. Germline CDR1 and CDR2: SNHLY and FYNNEI. The CDR3 DNA reads TGTGCCAGCAGTGAGTTTTTTGGCACCCGGAACACCGGGGAGCTGTTTTTT. This codes for CASSEFFGTRNTGELFF.

V gene TRBV24-1 combines with J gene TRBJ2-5; D is perhaps TRBD1 (5 bases). CDR3 length: 13 residues. Trimming removed 4 bases at V and 2 bases at J, with 7 bases between. CDR1 is KGHDR and CDR2 is SFDVKD in the germline V gene. In DNA form, the CDR3 reads TGTGCCACCAGTGACCACAGGCAAGAGACCCAGTACTTC. It is translated as CATSDHRQETQYF.

The chain uses TRBV7-2 and TRBJ2-5; D ambiguous. This CDR3 has 14 residues. V dropped 8 bases and J dropped 0 bases, with 13 bases sitting between them. Germline V gene data show CDR1 as SGHTA and CDR2 as FQGNSA. CDR3 DNA: TGTGCCAGCCGCCCATCACCGGACCAAGAGACCCAGTACTTC. Amino acids: CASRPSPDQETQYF. Filled out from reference TRBV7-2 and TRBJ2-5, the complete variable domain reads GAGVSQSPSNKVTEKGKDVELRCDPISGHTALYWYRQSLGQGLEFLIYFQGNSAPDKSGLPSDRFSAERTGGSVSTLTIQRTQQEDSAVYLCASRPSPDQETQYFGPGTRLLVL.

The chain uses TRBV27 and TRBJ2-5; TRBD1 agrees at 7 bases. CDR3 length: 15 residues. Per the germline V gene, CDR1 is MNHEY and CDR2 is SMNVEV (reference sequence). The trim removed 5 bases at V and 4 bases at J, leaving 10 bases unmatched. The CDR3 DNA is TGTGCCAGCAGTCCTTCCCCGACAGGGAGAGAGACCCAGTACTTC. Its protein product is CASSPSPTGRETQYF.

This clone was observed a single time. The chain has TRBV6-5 and TRBJ2-3; TRBD2 matches 8 bases. V gave up 2 bases and J gave up 2 bases; unmatched junction bases: 3. Germline V gene lookup returns CDR1 MNHEY and CDR2 SVGAGI. This CDR3 spans 15 amino acids. CDR3 nucleotides: TGTGCCAGCAGTTACCGGGGGGGGTACACAGATACGCAGTATTTT. Translation: CASSYRGGYTDTQYF.

Here the CDR3 DNA reads TGTGCCAGCAGCCATGTTGGAGAGGGACTAGCCTACTCCTACGAGCAGTACTTC. Protein: CASSHVGEGLAYSYEQYF. The rearrangement uses TRBV4-2 and TRBJ2-7; 9 bases map to TRBD2. With V trimmed by 3 bases and J by 0 bases, 12 bases remained unmatched. This CDR3 is built from 18 residues. Germline CDR1 reads LGHNA; CDR2 reads YNFKEQ.

V usage is TRBV7-8 and J usage is TRBJ1-2, with 9 bases matching TRBD1. The CDR3 totals 17 residues. In germline, CDR1 is SGHVS, CDR2 FQNEAQ. Trimming cost V 3 bases and J 3 bases; bases outside gene matches: 11. The CDR3, as DNA: TGTGCCAGCAGCTTTTATGAGGGACAGGGACGCGACTATGGCTACACCTTC. Protein: CASSFYEGQGRDYGYTF.

The V and J genes are TRBV30 and TRBJ1-5; D is possibly TRBD1 (5 bases). The CDR3 consists of 12 residues. CDR1 and CDR2 from the germline V gene are GTSNPN and SVGIG (reference sequence). Trimming took off 7 bases at V and 7 bases at J, with 14 bases between the two ends. CDR3 loop: CAFPTGEQPQHF. The CDR3 DNA follows: TGTGCCTTTCCGACGGGGGAACAGCCCCAGCATTTT.